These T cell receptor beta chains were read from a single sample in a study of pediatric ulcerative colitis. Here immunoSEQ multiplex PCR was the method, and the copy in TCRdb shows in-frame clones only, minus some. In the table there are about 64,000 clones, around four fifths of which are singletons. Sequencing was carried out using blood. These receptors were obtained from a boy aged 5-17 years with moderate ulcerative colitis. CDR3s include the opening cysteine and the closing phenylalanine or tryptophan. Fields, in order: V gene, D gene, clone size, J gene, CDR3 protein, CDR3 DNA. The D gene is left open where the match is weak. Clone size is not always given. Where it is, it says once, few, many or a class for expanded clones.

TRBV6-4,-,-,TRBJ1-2,CASSDRFSGYTF,TGTGCCAGCAGTGACAGGTTTTCGGGCTACACCTTC
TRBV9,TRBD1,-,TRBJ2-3,CASSARQGSPPTDTQYF,TGTGCCAGCAGCGCTAGACAGGGGTCGCCTCCTACAGATACGCAGTATTTT
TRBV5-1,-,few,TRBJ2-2,CASSLDTGINTGELFF,TGCGCCAGCAGCTTGGATACGGGGATAAACACCGGGGAGCTGTTTTTT
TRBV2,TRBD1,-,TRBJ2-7,CASSVSLTGEAYEQYF,TGTGCCAGCAGTGTATCCCTGACAGGGGAGGCCTACGAGCAGTACTTC
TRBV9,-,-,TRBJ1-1,CASSAADRMNTEAFF,TGTGCCAGCAGCGCCGCAGACAGGATGAACACTGAAGCTTTCTTT
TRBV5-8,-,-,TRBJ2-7,CASSRTFYSEQYF,TGTGCCAGCAGCAGGACTTTTTATAGCGAGCAGTACTTC
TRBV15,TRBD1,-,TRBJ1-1,CATSRGGIDRGPLKFF,TGTGCCACCAGCAGGGGTGGGATAGACAGGGGCCCTTTAAAATTCTTT
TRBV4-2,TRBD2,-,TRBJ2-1,CASSQGETSGAYNEQFF,TGTGCCAGCAGCCAAGGGGAGACTAGCGGGGCCTACAATGAGCAGTTCTTC
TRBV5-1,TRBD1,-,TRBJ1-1,CASSALTGTGVEAFF,TGCGCCAGCAGCGCCTTGACAGGGACAGGCGTTGAAGCTTTCTTT
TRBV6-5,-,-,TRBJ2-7,CASSYAGTRYEQYF,TGTGCCAGCAGTTACGCGGGCACCCGTTACGAGCAGTACTTC
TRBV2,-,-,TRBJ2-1,CASTEGPYNEQFF,TGTGCCAGCACTGAGGGCCCCTACAATGAGCAGTTCTTC
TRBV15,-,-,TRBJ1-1,CATSRARESEAFF,TGTGCCACCAGCAGAGCCCGGGAGTCTGAAGCTTTCTTT
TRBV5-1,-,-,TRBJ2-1,CASSLAWGTQNNEQFF,TGCGCCAGCAGCTTGGCCTGGGGGACTCAAAACAATGAGCAGTTCTTC
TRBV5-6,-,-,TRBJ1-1,CASSQVRGPTEAFF,TGTGCCAGCAGCCAGGTCAGGGGCCCCACTGAAGCTTTCTTT
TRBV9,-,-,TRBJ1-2,CASSPTGNYGYTF,TGTGCCAGCAGCCCCACAGGGAACTATGGCTACACCTTC
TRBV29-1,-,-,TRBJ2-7,CSVGPLGTNLYEQYF,TGCAGCGTGGGACCATTGGGCACCAACCTCTACGAGCAGTACTTC
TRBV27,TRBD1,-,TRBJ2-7,CASSLPAPGQGAYEQYF,TGTGCCAGCAGTTTACCCGCCCCGGGCCAGGGGGCCTACGAGCAGTACTTC
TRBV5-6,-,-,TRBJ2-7,CASSPRHNRARRYEQYF,TGTGCCAGCAGCCCGAGACACAACAGGGCCCGTAGGTACGAGCAGTACTTC